This T cell receptor beta chain was sequenced in a study of T-cell reconstitution after alpha-beta-depleted transplantation in children. The study, taken as a whole, reports: Certain patients had high TCRbeta diversity at day 60, and it came from recipient T cells and thymic progenitors that survived. Diversity and T-cell counts at one year after transplant derived mostly from new T cells. Several hundred graft clones that had expanded were reportedly the source of alpha-beta T cells about two months after transplant.

The CDR3 covers 17 residues. Trimming took off 2 bases at V and 3 bases at J, with 16 bases between the two ends. Germline V gene data show CDR1 as SGHVS and CDR2 as FQNEAQ. Unique molecular identifiers were built into the TCRbeta library. TCRdb passed the PCR reads through MiXCR, listing each CDR3 protein once. The data show about 980,000 distinct CDR3 sequences, about 30% seen once. Only a few counts were recorded for this clonotype. Its target is not known. The TCR was taken from a boy under three years old who had a stem cell transplant for SCID, so the T cells may come from the graft donor. The J gene is TRBJ2-2, the V gene TRBV7-8; D may be TRBD1 or TRBD2 (6 bases each). The sequenced sample was PBMCs, mostly from graft donor cells, obtained 360 days after TCRalphabeta/CD19-depleted stem cell transplant. The CDR3, as DNA: TGTGCCAGCAGCTTAAGGGGGGCCGGTGGGTACACCGGGGAGCTGTTTTTT. The encoded protein is CASSLRGAGGYTGELFF.